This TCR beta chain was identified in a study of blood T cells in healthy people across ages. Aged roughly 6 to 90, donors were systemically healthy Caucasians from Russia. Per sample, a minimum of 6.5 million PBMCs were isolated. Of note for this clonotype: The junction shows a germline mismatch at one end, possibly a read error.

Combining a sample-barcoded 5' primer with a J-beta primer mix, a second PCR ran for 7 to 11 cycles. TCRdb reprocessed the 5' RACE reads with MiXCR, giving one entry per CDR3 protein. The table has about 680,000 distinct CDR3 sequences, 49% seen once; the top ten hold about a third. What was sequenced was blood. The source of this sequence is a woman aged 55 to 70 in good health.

Here the CDR3 DNA reads TGCAGTGCTAGTCCCGGGGCGAGAGCTGAAGCTTTATTT. It encodes CSASPGARAEALF. This chain connects TRBV20-1 to TRBJ1-1; D possibly corresponds to TRBD1 (5 bases). In germline, CDR1 is DFQATT, CDR2 SNEGSKA (reference sequence). The CDR3 covers 13 residues.